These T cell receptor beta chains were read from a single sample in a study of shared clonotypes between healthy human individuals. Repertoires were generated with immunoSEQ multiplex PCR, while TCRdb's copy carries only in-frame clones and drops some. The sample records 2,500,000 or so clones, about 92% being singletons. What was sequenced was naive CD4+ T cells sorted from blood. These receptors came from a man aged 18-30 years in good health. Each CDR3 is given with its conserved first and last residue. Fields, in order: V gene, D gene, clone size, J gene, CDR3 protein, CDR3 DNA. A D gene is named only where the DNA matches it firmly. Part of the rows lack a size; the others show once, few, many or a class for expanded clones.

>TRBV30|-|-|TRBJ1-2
CAWSPLVSQSNGYTF
TGTGCCTGGAGTCCCCTCGTCTCGCAATCGAATGGCTACACCTTC
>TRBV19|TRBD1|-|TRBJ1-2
CASSPGQGAGYTF
TGTGCCAGTAGTCCCGGTCAGGGGGCTGGCTACACCTTC
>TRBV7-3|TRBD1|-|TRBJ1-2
CASSSGQGEYGYTF
TGTGCCAGCAGCTCGGGACAGGGGGAGTATGGCTACACCTTC
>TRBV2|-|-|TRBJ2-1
CASSEGGGTYNEQFF
TGTGCCAGCAGTGAAGGCGGCGGAACCTACAATGAGCAGTTCTTC
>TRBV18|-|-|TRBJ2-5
CASSPLDAQETQYF
TGTGCCAGCTCACCACTCGACGCCCAAGAGACCCAGTACTTC
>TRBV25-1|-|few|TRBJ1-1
CASSEQGTNTEAFF
TGTGCCAGCAGTGAGCAGGGAACGAACACTGAAGCTTTCTTT
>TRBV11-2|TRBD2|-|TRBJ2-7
CASSLLSGGTYEQYF
TGTGCCAGCAGCTTACTGTCGGGAGGGACCTACGAGCAGTACTTC
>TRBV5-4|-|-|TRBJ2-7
CASSLAVSEQYF
TGTGCCAGCAGCTTGGCCGTGAGCGAGCAGTACTTC
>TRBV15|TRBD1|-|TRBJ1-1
CATSRDAQGARNTEAFF
TGTGCCACCAGCAGAGATGCGCAGGGGGCAAGGAACACTGAAGCTTTCTTT
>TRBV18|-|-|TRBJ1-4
CASSKGRAGEKLFF
TGTGCCAGCTCGAAGGGACGCGCCGGGGAAAAACTGTTTTTT
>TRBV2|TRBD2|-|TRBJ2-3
CASQKRGNLLTRYTDTQYF
TGTGCCAGTCAGAAGCGGGGGAACCTCCTAACCCGATACACAGATACGCAGTATTTT
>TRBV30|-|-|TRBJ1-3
CAWTGSGNTIYF
TGTGCCTGGACTGGATCTGGAAACACCATATATTTT
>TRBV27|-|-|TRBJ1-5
CASSMRGDYSNQPQHF
TGTGCCAGCAGCATGAGGGGGGACTATAGCAATCAGCCCCAGCATTTT
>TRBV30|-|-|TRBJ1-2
CAWSMLPTPAGYTF
TGTGCCTGGAGTATGCTGCCGACACCGGCTGGCTACACCTTC
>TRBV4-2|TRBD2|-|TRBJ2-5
CASSRFTSGGAGQETQYF
TGTGCCAGCAGCCGATTCACTAGCGGGGGGGCTGGGCAAGAGACCCAGTACTTC
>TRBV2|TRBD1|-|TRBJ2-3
CASAGTGHYLSGTDSTDTQYF
TGTGCCAGCGCCGGGACAGGGCATTATTTGTCCGGGACTGATAGCACAGATACGCAGTATTTT
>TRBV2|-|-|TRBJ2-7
CASSEESGQYF
TGTGCCAGCAGTGAAGAGAGCGGGCAGTACTTC
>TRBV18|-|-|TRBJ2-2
CASSPDLTTANTGELFF
TGTGCCAGCTCACCAGACCTTACAACTGCGAACACCGGGGAGCTGTTTTTT
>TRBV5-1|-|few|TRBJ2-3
CASSLVGTDTQYF
TGCGCCAGCAGCTTGGTCGGAACAGATACGCAGTATTTT
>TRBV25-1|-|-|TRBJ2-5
CASSAANSYQETQYF
TGTGCCAGCAGTGCGGCCAACTCGTACCAAGAGACCCAGTACTTC
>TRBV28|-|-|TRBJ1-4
CASSLVGGEKLFF
TGTGCCAGCAGTTTGGTGGGGGGAGAAAAACTGTTTTTT
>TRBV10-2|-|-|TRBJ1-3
CASYTERPGNTIYF
TGCGCCAGCTACACGGAGAGACCTGGAAACACCATATATTTT
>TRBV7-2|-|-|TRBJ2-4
CASSLDRVAKNIQYF
TGTGCCAGCAGCTTAGACAGGGTCGCCAAAAACATTCAGTACTTC
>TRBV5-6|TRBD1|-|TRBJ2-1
CASSGTGGLNEQFF
TGTGCCAGCAGCGGGACAGGGGGTCTGAATGAGCAGTTCTTC
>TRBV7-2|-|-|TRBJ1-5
CASSARAHQPQHF
TGTGCCAGCAGCGCAAGGGCCCATCAGCCCCAGCATTTT
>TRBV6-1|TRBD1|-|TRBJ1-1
CASSEQGGANTEAFF
TGTGCCAGCAGTGAACAGGGGGGAGCGAACACTGAAGCTTTCTTT
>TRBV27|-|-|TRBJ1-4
CASSLRGGTNEKLFF
TGTGCCAGCAGTTTAAGGGGTGGAACTAATGAAAAACTGTTTTTT
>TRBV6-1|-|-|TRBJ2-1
CASSFRGEQFF
TGTGCCAGCAGTTTCAGGGGTGAGCAGTTCTTC
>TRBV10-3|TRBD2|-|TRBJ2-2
CAISERLAGDTGELFF
TGTGCCATCAGTGAGAGGCTAGCGGGGGACACCGGGGAGCTGTTTTTT
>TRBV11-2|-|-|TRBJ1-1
CASSFGDYTEAFF
TGTGCCAGCAGCTTTGGTGACTACACTGAAGCTTTCTTT
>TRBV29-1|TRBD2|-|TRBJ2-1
CSVVAPGLAGGSYNEQFF
TGCAGCGTTGTTGCCCCGGGACTAGCGGGGGGCTCCTACAATGAGCAGTTCTTC